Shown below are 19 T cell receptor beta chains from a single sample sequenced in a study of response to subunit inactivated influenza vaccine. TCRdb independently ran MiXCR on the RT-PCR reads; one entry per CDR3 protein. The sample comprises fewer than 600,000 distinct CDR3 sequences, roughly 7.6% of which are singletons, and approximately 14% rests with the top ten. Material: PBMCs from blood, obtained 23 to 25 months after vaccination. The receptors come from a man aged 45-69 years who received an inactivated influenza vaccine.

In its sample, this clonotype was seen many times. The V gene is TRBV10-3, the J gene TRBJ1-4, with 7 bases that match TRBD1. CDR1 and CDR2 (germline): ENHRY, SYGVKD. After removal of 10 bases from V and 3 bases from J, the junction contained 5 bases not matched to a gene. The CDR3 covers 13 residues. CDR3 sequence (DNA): TGTGCCACCAGGGGACAGTCTAATGAAAAACTGTTTTTT. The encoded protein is CATRGQSNEKLFF.

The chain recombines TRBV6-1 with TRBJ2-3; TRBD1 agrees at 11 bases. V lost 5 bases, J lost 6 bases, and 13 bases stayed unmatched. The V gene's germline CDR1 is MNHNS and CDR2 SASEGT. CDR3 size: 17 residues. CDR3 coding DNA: TGTGCCAGCAGTCCTTTAGGACAGGGGGCGCGCCCGGATACGCAGTATTTT. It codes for CASSPLGQGARPDTQYF.

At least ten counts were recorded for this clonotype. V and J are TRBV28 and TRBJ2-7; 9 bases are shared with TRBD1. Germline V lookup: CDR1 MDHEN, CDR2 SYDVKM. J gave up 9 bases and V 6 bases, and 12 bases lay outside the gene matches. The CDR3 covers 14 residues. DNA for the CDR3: TGTGCCAGCAGGGCACAGGGGGCGAGTTCGGGGCAGTACTTC. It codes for CASRAQGASSGQYF.

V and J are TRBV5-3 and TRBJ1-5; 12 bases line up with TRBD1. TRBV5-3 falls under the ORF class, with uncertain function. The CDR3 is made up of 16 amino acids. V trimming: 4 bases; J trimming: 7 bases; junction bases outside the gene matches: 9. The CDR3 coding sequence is TGTGCCAGAAGCCTCTGGGGACAGGGGGCAAGGCAGCCCCAGCATTTT. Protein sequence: CARSLWGQGARQPQHF.

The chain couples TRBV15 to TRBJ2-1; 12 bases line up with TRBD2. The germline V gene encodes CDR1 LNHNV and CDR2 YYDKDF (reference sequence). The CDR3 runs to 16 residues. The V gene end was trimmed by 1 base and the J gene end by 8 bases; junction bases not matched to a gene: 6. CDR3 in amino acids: CATSRALTSGSDEQFF. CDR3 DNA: TGTGCCACCAGCAGAGCTTTGACTAGCGGGAGTGATGAGCAGTTCTTC.

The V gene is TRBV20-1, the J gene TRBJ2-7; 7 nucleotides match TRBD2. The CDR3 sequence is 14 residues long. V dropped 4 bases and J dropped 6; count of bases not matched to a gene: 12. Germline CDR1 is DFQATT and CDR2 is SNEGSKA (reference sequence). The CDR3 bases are TGCAGTGCTATACGCGGAGCAGGGAGGGGCGAGCAGTACTTC. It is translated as CSAIRGAGRGEQYF.

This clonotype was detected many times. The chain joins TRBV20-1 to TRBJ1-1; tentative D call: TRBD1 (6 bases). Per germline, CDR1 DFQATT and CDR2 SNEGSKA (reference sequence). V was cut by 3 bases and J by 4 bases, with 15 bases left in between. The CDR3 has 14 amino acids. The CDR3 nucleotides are TGCAGTGCTAGTCACCCCAGGGGTGCCACTGAAGCTTTCTTT. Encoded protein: CSASHPRGATEAFF.

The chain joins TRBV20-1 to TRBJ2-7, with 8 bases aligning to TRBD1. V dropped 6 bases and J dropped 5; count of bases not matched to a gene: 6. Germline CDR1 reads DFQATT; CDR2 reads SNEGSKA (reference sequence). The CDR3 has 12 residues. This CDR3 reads CSARADRDEQYF. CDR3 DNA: TGCAGTGCCAGGGCGGACAGGGACGAGCAGTACTTC.

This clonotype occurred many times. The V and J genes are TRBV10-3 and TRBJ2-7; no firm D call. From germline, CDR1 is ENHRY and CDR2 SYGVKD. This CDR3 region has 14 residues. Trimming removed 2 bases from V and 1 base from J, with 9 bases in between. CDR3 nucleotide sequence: TGTGCCATCAGTGAGCCCTTTAGTTCCTACGAGCAGTACTTC. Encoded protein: CAISEPFSSYEQYF.

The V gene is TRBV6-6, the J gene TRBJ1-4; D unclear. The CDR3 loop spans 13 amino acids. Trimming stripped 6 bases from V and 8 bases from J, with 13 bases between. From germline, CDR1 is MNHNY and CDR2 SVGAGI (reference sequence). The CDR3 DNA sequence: TGTGCCAGCAGGTCCATAACGGGCGAAAAACTGTTTTTT. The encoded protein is CASRSITGEKLFF.

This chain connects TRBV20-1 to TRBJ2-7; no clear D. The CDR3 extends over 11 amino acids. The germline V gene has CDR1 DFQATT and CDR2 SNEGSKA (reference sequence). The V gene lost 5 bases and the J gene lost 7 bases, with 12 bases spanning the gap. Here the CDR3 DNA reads TGCAGTGCTCCCGTCACTCAAGAGCAGTACTTC. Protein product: CSAPVTQEQYF.

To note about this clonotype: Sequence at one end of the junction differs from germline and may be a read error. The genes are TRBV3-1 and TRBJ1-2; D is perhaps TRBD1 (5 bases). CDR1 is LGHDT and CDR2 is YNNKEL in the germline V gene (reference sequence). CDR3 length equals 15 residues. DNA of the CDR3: TGTGCCAGCAGTCCCGGGGCCAGTGCGGACTATGGCTGCACCTTC. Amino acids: CASSPGASADYGCTF.

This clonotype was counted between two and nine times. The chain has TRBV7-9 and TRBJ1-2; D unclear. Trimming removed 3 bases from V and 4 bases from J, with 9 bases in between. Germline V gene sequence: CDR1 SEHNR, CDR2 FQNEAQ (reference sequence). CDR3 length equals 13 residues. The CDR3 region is CASSLSGVYGYTF. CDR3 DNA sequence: TGTGCCAGCAGCTTGTCCGGGGTCTATGGCTACACCTTC.

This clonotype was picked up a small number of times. The CDR3 nucleotides are TGTGCCAGCTGTCTTCTGGGGGGGCACGAGCAGTACTTC. As protein: CASCLLGGHEQYF. The rearrangement links TRBV5-8 to TRBJ2-7, with a weak D call TRBD2 (7 bases). The CDR3 covers 13 residues. Trimming removed 7 bases from V and 5 bases from J, with 16 bases in between. Germline CDR1 is SGHTS and CDR2 is YDEGEE. The whole variable domain, filled in from reference TRBV5-8 and TRBJ2-7, reads EAGVTQSPTHLIKTRGQQATLRCSPISGHTSVYWYQQALGLGLQFLLWYDEGEERNRGNFPPRFSGRQFPNYSSELNVNALELEDSALYLCASCLLGGHEQYFGPGTRLTVT.

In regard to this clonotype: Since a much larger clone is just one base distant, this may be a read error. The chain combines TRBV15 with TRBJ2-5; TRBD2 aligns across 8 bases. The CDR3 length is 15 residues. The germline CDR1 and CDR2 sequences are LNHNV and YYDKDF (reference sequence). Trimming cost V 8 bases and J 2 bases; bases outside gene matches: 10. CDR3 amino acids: CATRRTSGTQETQYF. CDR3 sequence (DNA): TGTGCCACCCGCCGTACTAGCGGAACTCAAGAGACCCAGTACTTC.

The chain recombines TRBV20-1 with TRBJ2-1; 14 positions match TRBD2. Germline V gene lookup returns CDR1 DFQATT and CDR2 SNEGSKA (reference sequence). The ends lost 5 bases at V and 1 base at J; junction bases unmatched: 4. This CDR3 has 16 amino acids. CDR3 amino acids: CSALGLAGGSYNEQFF. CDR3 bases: TGCAGTGCTTTAGGACTAGCGGGAGGTTCCTACAATGAGCAGTTCTTC.

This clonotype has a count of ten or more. As DNA, the CDR3 is TGCGCCAGCAGCTTGGGGGACAGGGGGTTAAACATTCAGTACTTC. Amino acid sequence: CASSLGDRGLNIQYF. This chain joins TRBV5-1 and TRBJ2-4, with 11 nucleotides matching TRBD1. The CDR3 covers 15 residues. Trimming cost V 0 bases and J 6 bases; bases outside gene matches: 2. The V gene's germline CDR1 is SGHRS and CDR2 YFSETQ.

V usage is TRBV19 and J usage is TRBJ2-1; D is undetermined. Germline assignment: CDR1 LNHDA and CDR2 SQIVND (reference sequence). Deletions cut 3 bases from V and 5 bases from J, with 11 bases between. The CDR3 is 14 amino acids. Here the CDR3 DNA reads TGTGCCAGTAGTATCTACTTTACCCACAATGAGCAGTTCTTC. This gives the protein CASSIYFTHNEQFF. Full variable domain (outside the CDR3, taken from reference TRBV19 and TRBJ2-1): DGGITQSPKYLFRKEGQNVTLSCEQNLNHDAMYWYRQDPGQGLRLIYYSQIVNDFQKGDIAEGYSVSREKKESFPLTVTSAQKNPTAFYLCASSIYFTHNEQFFGPGTRLTVL.

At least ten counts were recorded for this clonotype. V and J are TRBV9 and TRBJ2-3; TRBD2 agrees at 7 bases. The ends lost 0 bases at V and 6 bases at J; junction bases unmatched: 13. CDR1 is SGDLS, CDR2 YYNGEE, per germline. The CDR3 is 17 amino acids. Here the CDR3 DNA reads TGTGCCAGCAGCGTAGGAGGGAGGTGGCGGGAGCTGGATACGCAGTATTTT. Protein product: CASSVGGRWRELDTQYF.